This T cell receptor beta chain stems from a study of blood T cell repertoires in COVID-19. At the level of the study: Some COVID-19 samples were acute and others convalescent; all came from the United States, Italy and Spain. Sources were T cells, B-cell-depleted T cells, or PBMCs; the material itself was cDNA or gDNA.

This table comes from immunoSEQ multiplex PCR, and its TCRdb copy is limited to in-frame clones, with some not included. The table has 120,000 or so clones, 70% to 90% seen once. The CDR3 spans 14 residues. Germline assignment: CDR1 MDHEN and CDR2 SYDVKM. Trimming removed 5 bases at V and 1 base at J, with 11 bases between. The TCR comes from a man aged 55 to 70 with acute or convalescent COVID-19. This rearrangement joins TRBV28 to TRBJ1-2; D remains unclear. The sample comprised peripheral blood. The CDR3 region has the DNA TGTGCCAGCAGTCCTATGACACTTAACTATGGCTACACCTTC. Amino acid sequence: CASSPMTLNYGYTF.